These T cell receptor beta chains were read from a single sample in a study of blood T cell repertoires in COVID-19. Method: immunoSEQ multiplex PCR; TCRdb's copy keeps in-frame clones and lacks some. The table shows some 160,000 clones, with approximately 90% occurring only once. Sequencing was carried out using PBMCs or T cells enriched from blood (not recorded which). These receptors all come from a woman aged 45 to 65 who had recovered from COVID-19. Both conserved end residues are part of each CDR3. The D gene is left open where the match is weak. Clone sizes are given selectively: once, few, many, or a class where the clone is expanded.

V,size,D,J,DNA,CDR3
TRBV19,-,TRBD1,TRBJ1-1,TGTGCCAGTAGTCCACAGGGGCTTAACACTGAAGCTTTCTTT,CASSPQGLNTEAFF
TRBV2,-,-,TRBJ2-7,TGTGCCTCGCAGGGTGTCTACGAGCAGTACTTC,CASQGVYEQYF
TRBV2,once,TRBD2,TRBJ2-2,TGTGCCAGCAGTGGCGGGGGGGCCGGCACCGGGGAGCTGTTTTTT,CASSGGGAGTGELFF
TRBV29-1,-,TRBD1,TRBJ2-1,TGCAGCGGAGGGACAGGCCTCGATTCTTCGCATGAGCAGTTCTTC,CSGGTGLDSSHEQFF
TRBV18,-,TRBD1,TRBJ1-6,TGTGCCAGCTCTCCGGACAGGACGAATTCACCCCTCCACTTT,CASSPDRTNSPLHF
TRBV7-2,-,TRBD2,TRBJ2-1,TGTGCCAGCAGCTCTCGACTAGCGGGGGGACATGAGCAGTTCTTC,CASSSRLAGGHEQFF
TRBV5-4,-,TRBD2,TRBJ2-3,TGTGCCAGCAGCGTACCCGGGACTAGCGGGGGAGTTCTCACAGATACGCAGTATTTT,CASSVPGTSGGVLTDTQYF
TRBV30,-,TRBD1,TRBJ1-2,TGTGCCTGGAACCAGGACAGGGCCAACTATGGCTACACCTTC,CAWNQDRANYGYTF
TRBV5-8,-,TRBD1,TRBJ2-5,TGTGCCAGCAGCTTTCTGGGACAGGAACCTGGGGAGACCCAGTACTTC,CASSFLGQEPGETQYF
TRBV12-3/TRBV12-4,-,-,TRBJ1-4,TGTGCCAGCAGTTTAATAGAATCGGAAAAACTGTTTTTT,CASSLIESEKLFF
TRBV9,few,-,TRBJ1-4,TGTGCCAGCAGCGCAAGAGAATACCGGGACATGGAGGAAAAACTGTTTTTT,CASSAREYRDMEEKLFF
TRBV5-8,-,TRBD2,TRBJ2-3,TGTGCCAGCAGCTTCCGGACTAGCGTGGAGGATACGCAGTATTTT,CASSFRTSVEDTQYF
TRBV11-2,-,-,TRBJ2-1,TGTGCCAGCAGCTCAGACACCAGGGAGCAGTTCTTC,CASSSDTREQFF
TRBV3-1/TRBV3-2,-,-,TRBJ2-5,TGTGCCAGCAGCCACTTTAGAAAAGAGACCCAGTACTTC,CASSHFRKETQYF
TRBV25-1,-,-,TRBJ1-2,TGTGCCAGCAGTGAATGGGGAGTCTATGGCTACACCTTC,CASSEWGVYGYTF
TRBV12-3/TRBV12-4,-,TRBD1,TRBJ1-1,TGTGCCAGCAGCCGGGGGACAGGGAGTGAAGCTTTCTTT,CASSRGTGSEAFF
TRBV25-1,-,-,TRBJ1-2,TGTGCCAGCAGTGCGAATACCCCCGGGTATGGCTACACCTTC,CASSANTPGYGYTF
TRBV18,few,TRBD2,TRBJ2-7,TGTGCCAGCTCACCGGCGGGGGAAAGGGCCTACGAGCAGTACTTC,CASSPAGERAYEQYF
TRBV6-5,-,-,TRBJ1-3,TGTGCCAGCAGTTACTCGGAAGGGGGTTCTGGAAACACCATATATTTT,CASSYSEGGSGNTIYF
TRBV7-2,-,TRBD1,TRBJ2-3,TGTGCCGGGGGTAATGAGGGGGCGCGAACAGATACGCAGTATTTT,CAGGNEGARTDTQYF
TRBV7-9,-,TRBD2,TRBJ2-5,TGTGCCAGCAGCCCGATAGCGGGGGGGCTGGGGACCCAGTACTTC,CASSPIAGGLGTQYF
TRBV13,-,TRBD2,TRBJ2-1,TGTGCCAGCAGCCCCTCGGGAAGGGGAGGGAATGAGCAGTTCTTC,CASSPSGRGGNEQFF
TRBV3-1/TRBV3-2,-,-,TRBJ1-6,TGTGCCAGCAGGGACACGGGACTCGATTCACCCCTCCACTTT,CASRDTGLDSPLHF
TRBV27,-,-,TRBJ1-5,TGTGCCAGCTTACCCCAGGGAAGGGGTGTTCAGCCCCAGCATTTT,CASLPQGRGVQPQHF
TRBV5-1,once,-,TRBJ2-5,TGCGCCAGCAGCTTGGGGCAGGGGTGGGCAGAGACCCAGTACTTC,CASSLGQGWAETQYF
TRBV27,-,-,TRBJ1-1,TGTGCCAGCAGTTACGGGGGACCGAGGGAAGCTTTCTTT,CASSYGGPREAFF
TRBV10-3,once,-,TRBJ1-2,TGTGCCATCAGGCCGGCAGGGTCGGACTATGGCTACACCTTC,CAIRPAGSDYGYTF
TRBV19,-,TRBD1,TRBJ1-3,TGTGCCAGTCTACCTCTTTTCGGGACAGGGATGAAAACCTCTGGAAACACCATATATTTT,CASLPLFGTGMKTSGNTIYF
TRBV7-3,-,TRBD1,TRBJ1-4,TGTGCCAGCAGCTTAGTAGGGGGACAGCCTAATGAAAAACTGTTTTTT,CASSLVGGQPNEKLFF
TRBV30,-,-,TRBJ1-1,TGTGCCTGGACCACAAGTATGAACACTGAAGCTTTCTTT,CAWTTSMNTEAFF
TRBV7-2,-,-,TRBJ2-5,TGTGCCAGCACCCTTCTAGCTTGGCAGAGGGCCCAAGATTGGTACTTC,CASTLLAWQRAQDWYF
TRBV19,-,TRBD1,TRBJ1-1,TGTGCCAGTAGCACGACAGGGGACACTGAAGCTTTCTTT,CASSTTGDTEAFF
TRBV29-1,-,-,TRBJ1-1,TGCAGCCCAACTTTGAACACTGAAGCTTTCTTT,CSPTLNTEAFF